A selection of T cell receptor beta chains follows, all from one sample in a study of T cells in Graves' hyperthyroidism and ophthalmopathy. MiXCR was run by TCRdb on the multiplex PCR reads, yielding one entry per CDR3 protein. Here the sample spans around 34,000 distinct CDR3 sequences, approximately 52% being singletons. The sequenced sample was blood. The receptor source for this set is a middle-aged woman with Graves' ophthalmopathy. The CDR3 runs from the conserved cysteine through the conserved F or W. Fields, in order: J gene, V gene, clone size, D gene, CDR3 length, CDR3 DNA, CDR3 protein. A D gene is named only where the DNA matches it firmly. Expanded clones are given a class, and other clones once, few, many or no size at all.

j_gene: TRBJ1-4; v_gene: TRBV29-1; abundance: -; d_gene: -; len: 10; CDR3nt: TGCAGCATTTCGGGGGAAAAACTGTTTTTT; CDR3aa: CSISGEKLFF
j_gene: TRBJ1-6; v_gene: TRBV6-5; abundance: many; d_gene: -; len: 13; CDR3nt: TGTGCCAGCAGTGTCAGGGCACGGGCACCCCTCCACTTT; CDR3aa: CASSVRARAPLHF
j_gene: TRBJ2-2; v_gene: TRBV5-1; abundance: -; d_gene: -; len: 9; CDR3nt: TGCGCCAGCAGGGGGGAGCTGTTTTTT; CDR3aa: CASRGELFF
j_gene: TRBJ2-1; v_gene: TRBV24-1; abundance: -; d_gene: TRBD1; len: 16; CDR3nt: TGTGCCACCAGTGATCCCCGGACAGGGTTGGGCAATGAGCAGTTCTTC; CDR3aa: CATSDPRTGLGNEQFF
j_gene: TRBJ1-4; v_gene: TRBV9; abundance: many; d_gene: TRBD1; len: 16; CDR3nt: TGTGCCAGCAGCGACCCCCAGACAGGGGCTAATGAAAAACTGTTTTTT; CDR3aa: CASSDPQTGANEKLFF
j_gene: TRBJ2-6; v_gene: TRBV12-3/TRBV12-4; abundance: -; d_gene: -; len: 16; CDR3nt: TGTGCCAGCAGTAAAACAGGGTACTCTGGGGCCAACGTCCTGACTTTC; CDR3aa: CASSKTGYSGANVLTF
j_gene: TRBJ1-1; v_gene: TRBV6-1; abundance: -; d_gene: -; len: 14; CDR3nt: TGTGCCAGCAGTGTGGGGAGTTGCTGGGGTGAAGCTTTCTTT; CDR3aa: CASSVGSCWGEAFF
j_gene: TRBJ2-1; v_gene: TRBV28; abundance: many; d_gene: TRBD2; len: 13; CDR3nt: TGTGCCAGCAGTCCCGGGACTAGGGATGAGCAGTTCTTC; CDR3aa: CASSPGTRDEQFF
j_gene: TRBJ2-2; v_gene: TRBV10-3; abundance: -; d_gene: -; len: 17; CDR3nt: TGTGCCATTAGCGGAACAGGGTCTAGCGAGCTCACCGGGGAGCTGTTTTTT; CDR3aa: CAISGTGSSELTGELFF
j_gene: TRBJ2-1; v_gene: TRBV12-3/TRBV12-4; abundance: many; d_gene: TRBD2; len: 15; CDR3nt: TGTGCCAGCAGCCCTAGCGGGAGATCCTACAATGAGCAGTTCTTC; CDR3aa: CASSPSGRSYNEQFF
j_gene: TRBJ2-7; v_gene: TRBV7-2; abundance: many; d_gene: -; len: 13; CDR3nt: TGTGCCAGCAGCTTGACAGGCGTCTACGAGCAGTACTTC; CDR3aa: CASSLTGVYEQYF
j_gene: TRBJ2-1; v_gene: TRBV4-1; abundance: many; d_gene: TRBD2; len: 14; CDR3nt: TGCGCCAGCAGCCAGCCTGGGACTAGCTATGAGCAGTTCTTC; CDR3aa: CASSQPGTSYEQFF
j_gene: TRBJ2-3; v_gene: TRBV5-1; abundance: many; d_gene: -; len: 15; CDR3nt: TGCGCCAGCAGCTTGGCCGGGGGCCTCACAGATACGCAGTATTTT; CDR3aa: CASSLAGGLTDTQYF
j_gene: TRBJ2-1; v_gene: TRBV24-1; abundance: -; d_gene: -; len: 11; CDR3nt: TGTGCCACCTCTGACGGTAATGAGCAGTTCTTC; CDR3aa: CATSDGNEQFF
j_gene: TRBJ2-3; v_gene: TRBV29-1; abundance: medium-sized; d_gene: TRBD1; len: 13; CDR3nt: TGCAGCGTTAAGGGACAGGGGCCAGATACGCAGTATTTT; CDR3aa: CSVKGQGPDTQYF
j_gene: TRBJ2-3; v_gene: TRBV9; abundance: -; d_gene: -; len: 15; CDR3nt: TGTGCCAGCAGCGTCTCGGGAGTCACCTACAATGAGCAGTATTTT; CDR3aa: CASSVSGVTYNEQYF
j_gene: TRBJ2-3; v_gene: TRBV5-6; abundance: many; d_gene: TRBD2; len: 15; CDR3nt: TGTGCCAGCAGCTTGCTAGCGGGAGTGACAGATACGCAGTATTTT; CDR3aa: CASSLLAGVTDTQYF
j_gene: TRBJ2-1; v_gene: TRBV9; abundance: many; d_gene: -; len: 17; CDR3nt: TGTGCCAGCAGCCCTCCGAGCGGGCGCACCTCCTACAATGAGCAGTTCTTC; CDR3aa: CASSPPSGRTSYNEQFF
j_gene: TRBJ2-3; v_gene: TRBV20-1; abundance: many; d_gene: -; len: 12; CDR3nt: TGCAGTGCTAGGCACGGGGGAAATACGCAGTATTTT; CDR3aa: CSARHGGNTQYF
j_gene: TRBJ2-5; v_gene: TRBV15; abundance: -; d_gene: TRBD2; len: 19; CDR3nt: TGTGCCACCAGCCCGGGCTTGGCGGGGGGCCCTACGATCCAAGAGACCCAGTACTTC; CDR3aa: CATSPGLAGGPTIQETQYF
j_gene: TRBJ1-1; v_gene: TRBV19; abundance: many; d_gene: -; len: 13; CDR3nt: TGTGCCAGTAGTATAGGAACAGGTTCCGAAGCTTTCTTT; CDR3aa: CASSIGTGSEAFF
j_gene: TRBJ2-3; v_gene: TRBV20-1; abundance: many; d_gene: -; len: 15; CDR3nt: TGCAGTGCTAGTCCCGCAGGGTATACCACAGATACGCAGTATTTT; CDR3aa: CSASPAGYTTDTQYF
j_gene: TRBJ2-3; v_gene: TRBV20-1; abundance: many; d_gene: -; len: 12; CDR3nt: TGCAGTGCCCAAGACGGTTGGAGTACGCAGTATTTT; CDR3aa: CSAQDGWSTQYF
j_gene: TRBJ2-1; v_gene: TRBV28; abundance: few; d_gene: -; len: 14; CDR3nt: TGTGCCAGCAGCCTCTCTAGCGCCGACAATGAGCAGTTCTTC; CDR3aa: CASSLSSADNEQFF
j_gene: TRBJ2-3; v_gene: TRBV5-1; abundance: -; d_gene: TRBD1; len: 14; CDR3nt: TGCGCCTCCAGGGGGCTAGATACCTTTTATACGCAGTATTTT; CDR3aa: CASRGLDTFYTQYF
j_gene: TRBJ2-1; v_gene: TRBV5-1; abundance: many; d_gene: TRBD2; len: 16; CDR3nt: TGCGCCAGCAGATTCGGGACTAGCGGTGAGGGGGGTGAGCAGTTCTTC; CDR3aa: CASRFGTSGEGGEQFF
j_gene: TRBJ1-2; v_gene: TRBV7-9; abundance: -; d_gene: -; len: 13; CDR3nt: TGTGCCAGCAGCTTGACTAGCGGGGCGGGCTACACCTTC; CDR3aa: CASSLTSGAGYTF
j_gene: TRBJ2-7; v_gene: TRBV28; abundance: many; d_gene: -; len: 15; CDR3nt: TGTGCCAGCACTCAGGGGGGAGGAAGCTCCTACGAGCAGTACTTC; CDR3aa: CASTQGGGSSYEQYF
j_gene: TRBJ2-3; v_gene: TRBV20-1; abundance: -; d_gene: -; len: 14; CDR3nt: TGCAGCACTTCGGGGGGCGGGAGTAAGGACACGCAGTATTTT; CDR3aa: CSTSGGGSKDTQYF
j_gene: TRBJ2-1; v_gene: TRBV10-3; abundance: medium-sized; d_gene: -; len: 11; CDR3nt: TGTGCCATCAGATCCTACAATGAGCAGTTCTTC; CDR3aa: CAIRSYNEQFF
j_gene: TRBJ2-1; v_gene: TRBV2; abundance: many; d_gene: -; len: 15; CDR3nt: TGTGCCAGCAGTGGGGGCAGGGGTGGGTACAATGAGCAGTTCTTC; CDR3aa: CASSGGRGGYNEQFF
j_gene: TRBJ1-2; v_gene: TRBV9; abundance: -; d_gene: TRBD1; len: 13; CDR3nt: TGTGCCAGCAGCGATCGACAGGGCTGGGGCTACACCTTC; CDR3aa: CASSDRQGWGYTF
j_gene: TRBJ1-5; v_gene: TRBV6-5; abundance: many; d_gene: -; len: 15; CDR3nt: TGTGCCAGCAGCCGGATGGGACTGCGAAATCAGCCCCAGCATTTT; CDR3aa: CASSRMGLRNQPQHF
j_gene: TRBJ2-3; v_gene: TRBV29-1; abundance: -; d_gene: TRBD2; len: 15; CDR3nt: TGCAGCAGTGAGAGGGGACTAGCGGGGGCAAATACGCAGTATTTT; CDR3aa: CSSERGLAGANTQYF
j_gene: TRBJ2-5; v_gene: TRBV5-1; abundance: many; d_gene: TRBD2; len: 16; CDR3nt: TGCGCCAGCAGCTTATCCTTAGCGGGGCCTGCAGAGACCCAGTACTTC; CDR3aa: CASSLSLAGPAETQYF
j_gene: TRBJ2-1; v_gene: TRBV6-4; abundance: -; d_gene: TRBD2; len: 14; CDR3nt: TGTGCTAGCAGTGGACTAGCGGGGGGGAATGAGCAGTTCTTC; CDR3aa: CASSGLAGGNEQFF
j_gene: TRBJ1-2; v_gene: TRBV12-5; abundance: many; d_gene: -; len: 12; CDR3nt: TGTGCTAGTGGTTTTTCAGGGTATGGCTACACCTTC; CDR3aa: CASGFSGYGYTF
j_gene: TRBJ1-6; v_gene: TRBV9; abundance: medium-sized; d_gene: TRBD1; len: 14; CDR3nt: TGTGCCAGCAGCGTAGAACAGGGGGATTCACCCCTCCACTTT; CDR3aa: CASSVEQGDSPLHF
j_gene: TRBJ2-5; v_gene: TRBV27; abundance: many; d_gene: TRBD2; len: 16; CDR3nt: TGTGCCAGCAGTAACATTCTAGCGGGACTGCGGGAGACCCAGTACTTC; CDR3aa: CASSNILAGLRETQYF
j_gene: TRBJ1-3; v_gene: TRBV7-6; abundance: medium-sized; d_gene: -; len: 14; CDR3nt: TGTGCCAGCTCCCCTTTCGAGGGAGGAAACACCATATATTTT; CDR3aa: CASSPFEGGNTIYF